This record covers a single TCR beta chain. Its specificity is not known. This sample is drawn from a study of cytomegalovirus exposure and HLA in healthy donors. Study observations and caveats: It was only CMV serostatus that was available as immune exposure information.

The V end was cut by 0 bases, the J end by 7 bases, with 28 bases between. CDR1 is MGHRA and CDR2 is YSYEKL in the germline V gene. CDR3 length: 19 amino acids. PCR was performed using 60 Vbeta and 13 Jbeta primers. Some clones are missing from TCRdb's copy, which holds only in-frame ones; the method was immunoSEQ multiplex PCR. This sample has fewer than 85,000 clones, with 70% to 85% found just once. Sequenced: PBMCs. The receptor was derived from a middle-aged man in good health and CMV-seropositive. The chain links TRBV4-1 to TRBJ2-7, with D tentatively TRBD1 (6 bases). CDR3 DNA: TGCGCCAGCAGCCAAGATCAAGTTTCGACAGGACACCCGCCAAGAGAGCAGTACTTC. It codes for CASSQDQVSTGHPPREQYF.